This TCR beta chain is drawn from a study of T cells in severe cutaneous drug reactions. The overall study: Patients in acute or recovery stage gave blister fluids/cells and PBMC. Broader study findings: One public TCRbeta CDR3 appeared in all seven blister samples, averaging about 15%.

About this clonotype: Its antigen is undetermined.

TCR subtype-specific primers in iRepertoire multiplex PCR prepared libraries for bulk and single-cell sequencing. Bulk TCR beta libraries: multiplex PCR with V-, D- and J-region primers. TCRdb reanalyzed the multiplex PCR reads, giving one entry per CDR3 protein sequence and no DNA. Its table lists a few thousand distinct CDR3 sequences. Sequenced patients had Stevens-Johnson syndrome or toxic epidermal necrolysis caused by carbamazepine. In germline, CDR1 is MDHEN, CDR2 SYDVKM. This CDR3 is built from 15 residues. This clonotype originated in a human donor with Stevens-Johnson syndrome, a severe cutaneous drug reaction. The sample comprised PBMCs. This chain links TRBV28 with TRBJ2-1; checking the TCRdb D call of TRBD2 is not possible without DNA. CDR3 in amino acids: CASKGAGGSYNEQFF.